One T cell receptor (beta chain) is described in this entry. This record belongs to a study of blood T cell repertoires in COVID-19. Background on the study: The study drew acute and convalescent COVID-19 samples from the United States, Italy and Spain. Sample material is recorded as cDNA or gDNA derived from T cells, B-cell-depleted T cells, or PBMCs.

Germline loops: CDR1 GTSNPN, CDR2 SVGIG (reference sequence). CDR3 length: 12 amino acids. Trimming took 1 base from V and 1 from J, leaving 4 bases between them. Original methodology: Reference gene primer amplification gave estimated nucleated cell counts. Clones were sequenced by immunoSEQ multiplex PCR, and TCRdb holds only the in-frame ones, with some missing. D and trimming come from the DNA, and the V and J calls and clone size come from that table. This sample has 150,000 to 200,000 clones, with about nine tenths found just once. The specimen sequenced was peripheral blood. This receptor was obtained from a man aged 25-45 years with COVID-19, enrolled during active disease. This rearrangement joins TRBV30 to TRBJ1-1; D uncertain. The CDR3 reads CAWSGQNTEAFF. As DNA, the CDR3 is TGTGCCTGGAGTGGACAGAACACTGAAGCTTTCTTT.